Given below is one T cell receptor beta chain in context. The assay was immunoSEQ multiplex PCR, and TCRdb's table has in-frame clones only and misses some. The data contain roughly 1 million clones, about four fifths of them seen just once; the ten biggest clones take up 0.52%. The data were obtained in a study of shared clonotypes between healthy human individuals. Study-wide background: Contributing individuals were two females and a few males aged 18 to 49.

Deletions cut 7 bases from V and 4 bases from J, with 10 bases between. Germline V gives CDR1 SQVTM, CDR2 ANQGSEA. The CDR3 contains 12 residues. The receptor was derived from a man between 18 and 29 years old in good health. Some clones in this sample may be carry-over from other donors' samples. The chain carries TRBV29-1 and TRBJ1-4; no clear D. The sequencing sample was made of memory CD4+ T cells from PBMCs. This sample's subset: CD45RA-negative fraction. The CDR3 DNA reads TGCAGCGCGGGCGGGGATAATGAAAAACTGTTTTTT. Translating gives CSAGGDNEKLFF.